The rows below give T cell receptor beta chains drawn from one sample of a study of T-cell memory formation after mild COVID-19. TCRdb itself ran the 5' RACE reads through MiXCR, one entry per CDR3 protein. This table holds roughly 52,000 distinct CDR3 sequences, about 7% found once. Specimen: PBMCs or a T cell subset sorted from them (not recorded which). The receptors come from a man aged 18-30 years who had mild COVID-19 (a few samples of this study predate the infection). Cell type and time point are not known. The CDR3 runs from the conserved cysteine through the conserved F or W. Each record gives: J gene, clone size, D gene, V gene, CDR3 protein, CDR3 DNA. A D gene is named only where the DNA matches it firmly. Size is omitted from some rows. Given values are once, few, many or a class for expanded clones.

TRBJ1-5	few	.	TRBV7-2	CASSLAQPRDPRAQPQHF	TGTGCCAGCAGCTTAGCCCAACCTAGGGACCCAAGAGCTCAGCCCCAGCATTTT
TRBJ2-1	many	.	TRBV18	CASSPPGAYNEQFF	TGTGCCAGCTCACCACCGGGCGCTTACAATGAGCAGTTCTTC
TRBJ2-7	few	.	TRBV5-1	CASSLARGLFDEQYF	TGCGCCAGCAGCTTGGCCCGGGGGCTTTTCGACGAGCAGTACTTC
TRBJ2-1	many	TRBD2	TRBV4-3	CASSGTGQRGSLEQFF	TGCGCCAGCAGCGGGACCGGGCAGCGGGGGTCCCTGGAGCAGTTCTTC
TRBJ1-3	.	.	TRBV9	CASSGTGRGNTIYF	TGTGCCAGCAGCGGTACAGGGAGGGGAAACACCATATATTTT
TRBJ2-5	many	TRBD1	TRBV7-9	CASSPGTGSQETQYF	TGTGCCAGCAGCCCGGGGACAGGGTCTCAAGAGACCCAGTACTTC
TRBJ1-6	few	.	TRBV3-1	CASSLGRRQGNSPLHF	TGTGCCAGCAGCTTAGGCCGGCGGCAGGGGAATTCACCCCTCCACTTT
TRBJ2-2	.	TRBD1	TRBV5-6	CASSGGTGLAGELFF	TGTGCCAGCAGCGGCGGGACAGGCCTCGCCGGGGAGCTGTTTTTT
TRBJ2-1	few	TRBD1	TRBV6-2/TRBV6-3	CASSYLGTGLTSEQFF	TGTGCCAGCAGTTACCTTGGGACAGGGCTTACGAGTGAGCAGTTCTTC
TRBJ1-2	few	.	TRBV7-9	CASSSSGSRGYTF	.
TRBJ1-2	few	TRBD1	TRBV5-1	CASSSGQVGYGYTF	TGCGCCAGCAGCTCGGGACAGGTCGGCTATGGCTACACCTTC
TRBJ1-2	many	.	TRBV20-1	CSARARPPRGHYGYTF	TGCAGTGCTAGGGCTCGACCCCCGCGGGGCCACTATGGCTACACCTTC
TRBJ1-2	many	.	TRBV12-3/TRBV12-4	CASSLAAGNYGYTF	TGTGCCAGCAGTCTCGCCGCTGGGAACTATGGCTACACCTTC
TRBJ2-3	.	.	TRBV7-3	CASSLGDRTDTQYF	TGTGCCAGCAGCTTAGGGGACCGCACAGATACGCAGTATTTT
TRBJ1-5	few	.	TRBV7-2	CASSLEPGSQPQHF	TGTGCCAGCAGCTTAGAGCCAGGCAGTCAGCCCCAGCATTTT
TRBJ1-5	.	.	TRBV28	CASSPPPTNNQPQHF	TGTGCCAGCAGTCCACCCCCGACCAACAATCAGCCCCAGCATTTT
TRBJ1-2	few	TRBD1	TRBV12-3/TRBV12-4	CASSLGRGLGYTF	TGTGCCAGCAGTTTAGGCAGGGGGCTTGGCTACACCTTC
TRBJ1-3	many	.	TRBV7-2	CASSLARIHSGNTIYF	TGTGCCAGCAGCCTAGCCAGGATCCACTCTGGAAACACCATATATTTT
TRBJ1-5	.	TRBD1	TRBV5-1	CASSPWGQGNQPQHF	TGCGCCAGCAGCCCCTGGGGACAGGGCAATCAGCCCCAGCATTTT
TRBJ2-1	many	.	TRBV9	CASSVGIRDEQFF	TGTGCCAGCAGCGTAGGTATCCGGGATGAGCAGTTCTTC
TRBJ2-2	few	.	TRBV5-1	CASSFLGTVDTGELFF	TGCGCCAGCAGCTTCCTAGGGACGGTAGACACCGGGGAGCTGTTTTTT
TRBJ2-3	.	TRBD1	TRBV7-3	CASRGGQGDTQYF	TGTGCCAGCAGGGGGGGACAGGGCGATACGCAGTATTTT
TRBJ1-6	many	.	TRBV25-1	CASSEFGGIRSPLHF	TGTGCCAGCAGTGAATTTGGGGGGATCCGTTCACCCCTCCACTTT
TRBJ2-7	few	.	TRBV7-2	CASREETYEQYF	TGTGCCAGCAGGGAGGAAACCTACGAGCAGTACTTC
TRBJ2-7	.	.	TRBV20-1	CSARDLAGHPAEQYF	TGCAGTGCTAGAGATTTGGCGGGCCACCCGGCCGAGCAGTACTTC
TRBJ2-2	.	.	TRBV5-1	CASRVRLVGAETGELFF	TGCGCCAGCAGAGTACGGTTGGTGGGTGCTGAAACCGGGGAGCTGTTTTTT
TRBJ1-1	few	.	TRBV7-9	CASSTTGNTEAFF	TGTGCCAGCAGCACCACAGGAAACACTGAAGCTTTCTTT
TRBJ1-5	.	TRBD1	TRBV28	CASSLGQGNQPQHF	TGTGCCAGCAGTTTAGGACAGGGGAATCAGCCCCAGCATTTT
TRBJ2-3	few	.	TRBV5-1	CASSATDLTDTQYF	TGCGCCAGCAGCGCCACTGATCTTACAGATACGCAGTATTTT
TRBJ2-7	many	.	TRBV10-3	CAIRGGDSYEQYF	TGTGCCATCAGAGGGGGGGACAGCTACGAGCAGTACTTC
TRBJ1-1	once	.	TRBV5-5	CASSLGTVNTEAFF	TGTGCCAGCAGCTTGGGTACGGTTAACACTGAAGCTTTCTTT
TRBJ2-1	.	.	TRBV3-1	CASSEGVWSYNEQFF	TGTGCCAGCAGCGAGGGGGTTTGGTCCTACAATGAGCAGTTCTTC
TRBJ1-3	few	.	TRBV7-2	CASSLGLRGNTIYF	TGTGCCAGCAGCTTGGGGTTGAGAGGAAACACCATATATTTT
TRBJ2-2	few	TRBD2	TRBV11-1	CASSLGRGFNTGELFF	TGTGCCAGCAGCTTAGGGCGGGGGTTCAACACCGGGGAGCTGTTTTTT
TRBJ2-3	few	.	TRBV27	CASGLITDTQYF	TGTGCCAGCGGACTTATCACAGATACGCAGTATTTT
TRBJ2-3	many	.	TRBV5-1	CASSQRSSTDTQYF	TGCGCCAGCAGTCAGCGGAGTAGCACAGATACGCAGTATTTT
TRBJ1-1	many	TRBD1	TRBV7-9	CASSVTGAQGMNTEAFF	TGTGCCAGCAGCGTTACAGGGGCGCAGGGTATGAACACTGAAGCTTTCTTT
TRBJ2-2	.	TRBD1	TRBV10-3	CAISGQGSTGELFF	TGTGCCATCTCCGGACAGGGTAGCACCGGGGAGCTGTTTTTT
TRBJ1-6	few	.	TRBV30	CAWGRGALHF	TGTGCCTGGGGCCGGGGGGCCCTCCACTTT
TRBJ2-2	few	TRBD1	TRBV5-1	CASSPRTGESITGELFF	TGCGCCAGCAGCCCACGGACAGGGGAGTCGATCACCGGGGAGCTGTTTTTT
TRBJ1-2	.	.	TRBV9	CASSAAGNGYTF	TGTGCCAGCAGCGCAGCAGGGAATGGCTACACCTTC
TRBJ2-1	many	TRBD2	TRBV4-1	CASRIAGGPYNEQFF	TGCGCCAGCAGGATAGCGGGGGGGCCCTACAATGAGCAGTTCTTC
TRBJ2-7	.	TRBD1	TRBV5-4	CASTGTGGVRYF	TGTGCCAGCACCGGGACAGGGGGCGTTAGGTACTTC
TRBJ2-3	many	.	TRBV29-1	CSVEYARADTQYF	TGCAGCGTGGAGTACGCCAGGGCAGATACGCAGTATTTT
TRBJ2-1	.	.	TRBV19	CASSFAELVYNEQFF	TGTGCCAGTAGTTTTGCGGAACTCGTCTACAATGAGCAGTTCTTC
TRBJ1-2	few	TRBD1	TRBV6-5	CASSDGQGGYGYTF	TGTGCCAGCAGTGACGGACAGGGCGGCTATGGCTACACCTTC